Listed below are T cell receptor beta chains from one sample, sequenced in a study of shared clonotypes between healthy human individuals. Libraries were prepared by immunoSEQ multiplex PCR; TCRdb keeps only in-frame clonotypes and omits some of them. In the table there are 2.5 million or so clones, over 85% of which are singletons. Sample: naive CD4+ T cells sorted from blood. Receptors were obtained from a man aged 18-30 years in good health. The CDR3 runs from the conserved cysteine through the conserved F or W. D genes are given only for firm matches. Some rows mark clone size as missing; the rest say once, few, many or name a class of expanded clone.

- | TRBJ1-2 | - | TRBV7-2 | CASSSTGSHGYTF | TGTGCCAGCAGCTCCACAGGGAGCCATGGCTACACCTTC
- | TRBJ2-2 | - | TRBV30 | CAWSVTVTGELFF | TGTGCCTGGAGTGTAACAGTCACCGGGGAGCTGTTTTTT
once | TRBJ1-2 | TRBD1 | TRBV7-2 | CASSSTGDYGYTF | TGTGCCAGCAGCTCGACAGGGGACTATGGCTACACCTTC
once | TRBJ2-1 | - | TRBV11-2 | CASSPNRERQFF | TGTGCCAGCAGCCCCAACAGGGAAAGGCAGTTCTTC
- | TRBJ2-6 | - | TRBV9 | CASSVSSGANVLTF | TGTGCCAGCAGCGTATCCTCTGGGGCCAACGTCCTGACTTTC
- | TRBJ1-5 | TRBD1 | TRBV10-1 | CATPNRGQPQHF | TGCGCCACTCCTAACAGGGGGCAGCCCCAGCATTTT
once | TRBJ2-3 | TRBD1 | TRBV5-1 | CASSLATGASTDTQYF | TGCGCCAGCAGCTTGGCCACAGGGGCTAGCACAGATACGCAGTATTTT
- | TRBJ2-5 | - | TRBV5-1 | CATGWGPQETQYF | TGCGCCACCGGATGGGGGCCGCAAGAGACCCAGTACTTC
- | TRBJ2-1 | - | TRBV2 | CASSVESSYNEQFF | TGTGCCAGCAGTGTGGAGAGCTCCTACAATGAGCAGTTCTTC
once | TRBJ2-1 | TRBD2 | TRBV5-1 | CASSDPTPGGSYNEQFF | TGCGCCAGCAGCGACCCGACCCCGGGGGGTTCCTACAATGAGCAGTTCTTC
- | TRBJ1-3 | - | TRBV4-1 | CASSKTGTPGNTIYF | TGCGCCAGCAGCAAAACCGGGACTCCTGGAAACACCATATATTTT
- | TRBJ2-1 | - | TRBV7-2 | CASSLSYEQFF | TGTGCCAGCAGCTTGTCTTATGAGCAGTTCTTC
- | TRBJ2-1 | - | TRBV6-1 | CASSDSRAGLNEQFF | TGTGCCAGCAGTGATAGTAGGGCGGGGCTCAATGAGCAGTTCTTC
- | TRBJ1-6 | TRBD1 | TRBV30 | CAWGQGRNYNSPLHF | TGTGCCTGGGGACAGGGGCGAAACTATAATTCACCCCTCCACTTT
- | TRBJ2-7 | - | TRBV5-1 | CASSLATDSSYEQYF | TGCGCCAGCAGCTTGGCAACGGACAGCTCCTACGAGCAGTACTTC
- | TRBJ1-5 | - | TRBV15 | CATSRDGDRNQPQHF | TGTGCCACCAGCAGAGACGGGGATCGGAATCAGCCCCAGCATTTT
- | TRBJ1-5 | - | TRBV6-1 | CASSPVFGSNQPQHF | TGTGCCAGCAGTCCGGTATTTGGTAGCAATCAGCCCCAGCATTTT
- | TRBJ2-7 | TRBD1 | TRBV19 | CASNSGTGSYEQYF | TGTGCCAGTAACTCCGGGACAGGATCCTACGAGCAGTACTTC
- | TRBJ1-5 | - | TRBV4-1 | CASSQDFPLSNQPQHF | TGCGCCAGCAGCCAAGACTTCCCACTTAGCAATCAGCCCCAGCATTTT
- | TRBJ2-7 | - | TRBV19 | CASSSQGREQYF | TGTGCCAGTAGCTCACAGGGTAGGGAGCAGTACTTC
- | TRBJ2-5 | - | TRBV5-4 | CASSKKQGSQETQYF | TGTGCCAGCAGCAAGAAACAGGGTTCCCAAGAGACCCAGTACTTC
- | TRBJ2-7 | TRBD1 | TRBV29-1 | CSVESQGAREQYF | TGCAGCGTTGAATCCCAGGGGGCAAGGGAGCAGTACTTC
few | TRBJ2-7 | - | TRBV10-3 | CATLGAPGDEQYF | TGTGCCACGCTAGGAGCCCCCGGGGACGAGCAGTACTTC
- | TRBJ2-3 | - | TRBV28 | CASSPHPAGAGEGTQYF | TGTGCCAGCAGTCCACACCCGGCGGGGGCGGGGGAGGGGACGCAGTATTTT
- | TRBJ2-1 | - | TRBV27 | CASSLSPSSGYAYNEQFF | TGTGCCAGCAGTTTATCGCCATCCTCCGGTTATGCCTACAATGAGCAGTTCTTC
- | TRBJ1-1 | - | TRBV28 | CASKDRAGSAEAFF | TGTGCCAGCAAGGATAGGGCAGGGTCGGCTGAAGCTTTCTTT
- | TRBJ2-1 | - | TRBV10-3 | CAISEDLYSEQFF | TGTGCCATCAGTGAGGACCTCTACAGTGAGCAGTTCTTC
- | TRBJ1-5 | - | TRBV5-1 | CASSLGPESNQPQHF | TGCGCCAGCAGCTTGGGCCCCGAGTCCAATCAGCCCCAGCATTTT
once | TRBJ2-5 | - | TRBV5-6 | CASSLRPIGVEKTQYF | TGTGCCAGCAGCTTGAGGCCTATTGGAGTGGAAAAGACCCAGTACTTC
- | TRBJ2-5 | - | TRBV27 | CASSWGGQETQYF | TGTGCCAGCAGTTGGGGCGGACAAGAGACCCAGTACTTC